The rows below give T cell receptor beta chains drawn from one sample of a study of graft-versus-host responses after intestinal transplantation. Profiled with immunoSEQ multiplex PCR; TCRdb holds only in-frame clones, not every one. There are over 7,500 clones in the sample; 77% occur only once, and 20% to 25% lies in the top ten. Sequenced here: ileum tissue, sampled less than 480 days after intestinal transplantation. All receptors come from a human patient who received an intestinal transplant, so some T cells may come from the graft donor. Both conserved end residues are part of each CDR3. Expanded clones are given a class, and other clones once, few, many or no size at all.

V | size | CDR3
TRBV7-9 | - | CASSPRPSGAENIQYF
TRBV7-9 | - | CASSWELDTQYF
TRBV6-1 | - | CASSDLSRGNQPQHF
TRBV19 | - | CASSTGGGKFGEAFF
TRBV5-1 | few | CASGSSGGQETQYF
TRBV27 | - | CASRRSGILDNEQYF
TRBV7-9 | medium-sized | CASSLVQGTDTQYF
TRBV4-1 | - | CASSPKGSHGYTF
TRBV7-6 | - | CASSLGGRGDTEAFF
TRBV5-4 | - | CASSSPGSGVTGELFF
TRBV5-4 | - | CASSLDRVRGYTF
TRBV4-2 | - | CASSQGAGQGDGTEAFF
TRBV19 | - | CASSIGLDPTYEQYF
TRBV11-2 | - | CASSRGTGYNSPLHF
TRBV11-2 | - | CASSLVGGFSPLHF
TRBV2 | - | CASSVSPQLNEKLFF
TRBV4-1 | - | CASSQDLEGIGTDTQYF
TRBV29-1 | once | CSVRGTGDNYEQYF
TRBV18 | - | CASSKTGTKTEKLFF
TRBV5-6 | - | CASSLGSLGANVLTF
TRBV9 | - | CASSVVSEPTEAFF
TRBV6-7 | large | CASSYAAPLYNEQFF
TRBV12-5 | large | CASGLDQGYEQFF
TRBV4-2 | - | CASSQTGGDPYNEQFF
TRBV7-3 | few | CASSLDSLSNQPQHF
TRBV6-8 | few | CASSYGDTVSPLHF
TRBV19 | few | CASSMSGYSNQPQHF
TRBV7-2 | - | CASSFTTSEQYF
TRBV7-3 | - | CASSPQSGTTEAFF
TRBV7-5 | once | CVRMEDREYFSGELFF
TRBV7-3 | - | CASSLVSLSSPLHF
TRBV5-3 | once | CASSLRGGGYTF
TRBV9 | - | CASYEGGKGNQPQHF
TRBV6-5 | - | CASSYGDTVSPLHF
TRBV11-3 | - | CASSLIASDTQYF
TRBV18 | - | CASSPPMGTDTQYF
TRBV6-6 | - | CASSSRGGETQYF
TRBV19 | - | CASSILTGGVATGELFF
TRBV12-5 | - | CASGFSQWASTDTQYF
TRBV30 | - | CAWSLGGSPLHF
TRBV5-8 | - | CASSFMGGNQPQHF
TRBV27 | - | CASSFSPLGETQYF
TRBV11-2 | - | CASSLGTSTGELFF
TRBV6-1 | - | CASTLYEQYF
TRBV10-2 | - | CASSEHPSRTDTQYF
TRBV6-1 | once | CASSRMGPNTEAFF
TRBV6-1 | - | CASGLEGGIGELFF
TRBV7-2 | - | CASSYETGAGGYNEQFF
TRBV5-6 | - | CASSSPQGRNYEQYF
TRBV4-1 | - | CASSQDLERTGSSYEQYF
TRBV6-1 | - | CASSPQVNTEAFF
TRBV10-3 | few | CAISESTQVYGYTF
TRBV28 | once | CASSFMGGIGTEAFF